This T cell receptor beta chain appears in the sequencing data of a study of T cells in Graves' hyperthyroidism and ophthalmopathy. This clonotype was detected a few times. The antigen is undetermined. Regarding the study as a whole: Blood also showed most of the thyroid clonotypes that were expanded above 0.001. Ophthalmopathy was distinguished from stable hyperthyroidism by 13 V-J signatures.

The CDR3 is 17 amino acids. Germline CDR1 and CDR2: MNHEY and SVGEGT. The ends were cut back, 0 bases at V and 2 bases at J, with 14 bases in the middle. Amplification of TCR beta CDR3 regions used RNA as the template. The primer set for the first-round RT-PCR of the TCR CDR3 was HTBI. Using its own MiXCR run on the multiplex PCR reads, TCRdb lists one record per CDR3 protein. The sample includes 700,000 or so distinct CDR3 sequences, approximately 14% of them seen just once. The chain carries TRBV6-2 or TRBV6-3 and TRBJ2-1, with D perhaps matching TRBD2 (5 bases). The sequence was obtained from a woman between 45 and 65 years old with Graves' ophthalmopathy. What was sequenced was blood. Here the CDR3 DNA reads TGTGCCAGCAGTTACTCTCACCCGGGAAGGGCCTACAATGAGCAGTTCTTC. Translation: CASSYSHPGRAYNEQFF.